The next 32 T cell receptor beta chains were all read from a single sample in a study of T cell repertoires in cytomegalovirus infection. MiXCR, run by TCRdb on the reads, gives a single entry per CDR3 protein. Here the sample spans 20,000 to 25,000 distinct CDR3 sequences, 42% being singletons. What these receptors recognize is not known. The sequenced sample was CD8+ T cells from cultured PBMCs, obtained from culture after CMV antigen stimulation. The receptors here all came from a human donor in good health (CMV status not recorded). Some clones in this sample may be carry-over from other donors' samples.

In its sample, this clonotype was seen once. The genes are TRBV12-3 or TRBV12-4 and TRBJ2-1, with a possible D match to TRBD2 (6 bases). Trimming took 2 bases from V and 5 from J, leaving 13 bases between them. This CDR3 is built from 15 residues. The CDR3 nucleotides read TGTGCCAGCAGTTTAATTAGCGGAGGGGACAATGAGCAGTTCTTC. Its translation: CASSLISGGDNEQFF.

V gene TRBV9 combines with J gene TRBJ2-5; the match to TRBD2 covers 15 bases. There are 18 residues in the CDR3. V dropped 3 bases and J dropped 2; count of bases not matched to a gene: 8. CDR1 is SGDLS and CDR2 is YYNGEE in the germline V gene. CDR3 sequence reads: CASSGTSGREVRQETQYF. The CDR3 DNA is TGTGCCAGCAGCGGGACTAGCGGGAGGGAAGTAAGGCAAGAGACCCAGTACTTC.

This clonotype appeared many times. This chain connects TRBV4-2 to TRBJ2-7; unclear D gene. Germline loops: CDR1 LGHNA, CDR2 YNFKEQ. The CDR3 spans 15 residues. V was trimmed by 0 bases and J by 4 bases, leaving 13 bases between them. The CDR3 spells CASSQDRSGAYEQYF. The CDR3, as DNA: TGTGCCAGCAGCCAAGATAGGTCCGGTGCGTACGAGCAGTACTTC.

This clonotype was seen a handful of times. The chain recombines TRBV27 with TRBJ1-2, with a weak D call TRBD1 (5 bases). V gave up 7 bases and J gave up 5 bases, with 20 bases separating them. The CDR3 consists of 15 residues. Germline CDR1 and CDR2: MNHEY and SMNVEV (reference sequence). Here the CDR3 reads CASNLNGRGQYGYTF. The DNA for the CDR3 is TGTGCCAGCAATCTCAATGGGAGGGGTCAGTATGGCTACACCTTC.

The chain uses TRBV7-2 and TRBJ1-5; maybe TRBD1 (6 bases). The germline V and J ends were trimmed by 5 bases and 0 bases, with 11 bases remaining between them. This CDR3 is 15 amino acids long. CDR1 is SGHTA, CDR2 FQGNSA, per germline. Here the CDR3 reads CASSPDRVSNQPQHF. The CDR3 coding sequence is TGTGCCAGCAGCCCGGACAGAGTTAGCAATCAGCCCCAGCATTTT.

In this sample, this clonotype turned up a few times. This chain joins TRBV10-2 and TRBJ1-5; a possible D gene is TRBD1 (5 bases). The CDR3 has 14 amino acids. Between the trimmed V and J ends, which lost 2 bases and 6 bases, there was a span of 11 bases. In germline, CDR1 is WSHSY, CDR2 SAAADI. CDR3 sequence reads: CASSEAQGSQPQHF. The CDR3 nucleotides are TGCGCCAGCAGTGAGGCCCAGGGAAGTCAGCCCCAGCATTTT.

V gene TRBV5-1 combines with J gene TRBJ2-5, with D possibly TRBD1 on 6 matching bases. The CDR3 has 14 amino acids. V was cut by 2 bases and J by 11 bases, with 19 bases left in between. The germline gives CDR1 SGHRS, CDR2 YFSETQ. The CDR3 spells CASSFDRTLDRQYF. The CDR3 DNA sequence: TGCGCCAGCAGCTTCGATAGAACGCTGGACAGACAGTACTTC.

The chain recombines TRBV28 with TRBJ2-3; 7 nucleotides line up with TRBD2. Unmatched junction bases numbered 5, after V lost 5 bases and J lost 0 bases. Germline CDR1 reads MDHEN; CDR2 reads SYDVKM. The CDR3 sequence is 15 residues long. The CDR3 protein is CASSTTSLSTDTQYF. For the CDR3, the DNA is TGTGCCAGCAGTACGACTAGCCTAAGCACAGATACGCAGTATTTT.

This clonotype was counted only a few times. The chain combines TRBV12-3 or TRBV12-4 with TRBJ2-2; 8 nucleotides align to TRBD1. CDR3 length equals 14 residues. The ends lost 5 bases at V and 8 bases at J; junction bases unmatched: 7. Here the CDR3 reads CASSLRQGQGELFF. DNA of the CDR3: TGTGCCAGCAGTCTCCGACAGGGGCAGGGGGAGCTGTTTTTT.

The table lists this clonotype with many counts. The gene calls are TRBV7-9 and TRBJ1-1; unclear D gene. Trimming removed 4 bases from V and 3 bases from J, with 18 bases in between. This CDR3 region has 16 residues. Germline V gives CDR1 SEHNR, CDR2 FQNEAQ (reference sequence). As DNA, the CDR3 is TGTGCCAGCAGCTACCGATTGTTAGAGGGAGACACTGAAGCTTTCTTT. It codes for CASSYRLLEGDTEAFF.

CDR3 DNA: TGTGCCAGCAGCCTGCTAGCGGGGCGATACAATGAGCAGTTCTTC. As protein: CASSLLAGRYNEQFF. The chain employs TRBV7-3 and TRBJ2-1, with 9 bases identical to TRBD2. CDR1 and CDR2 (germline): SGHTA, FQGTGA. The trim removed 5 bases at V and 4 bases at J, leaving 6 bases unmatched. The CDR3 totals 15 residues.

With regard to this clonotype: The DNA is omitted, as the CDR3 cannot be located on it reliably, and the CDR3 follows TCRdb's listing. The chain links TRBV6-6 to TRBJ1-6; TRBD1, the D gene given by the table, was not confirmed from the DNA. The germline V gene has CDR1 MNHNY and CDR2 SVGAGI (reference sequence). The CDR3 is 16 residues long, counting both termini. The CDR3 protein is CASSTSTGLENSPLHF.

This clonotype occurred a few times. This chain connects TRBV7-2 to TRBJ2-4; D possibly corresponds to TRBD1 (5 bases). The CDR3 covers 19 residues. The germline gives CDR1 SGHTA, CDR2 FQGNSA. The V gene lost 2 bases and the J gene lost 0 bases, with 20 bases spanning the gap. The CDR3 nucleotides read TGTGCCAGCAGCTTACCCCCTACAGGTAGAGATGTAGCCAAAAACATTCAGTACTTC. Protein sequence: CASSLPPTGRDVAKNIQYF.

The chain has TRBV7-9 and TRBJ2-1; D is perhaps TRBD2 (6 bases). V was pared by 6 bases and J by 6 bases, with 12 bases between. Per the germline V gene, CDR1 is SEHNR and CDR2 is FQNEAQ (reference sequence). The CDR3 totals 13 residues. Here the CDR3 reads CASRSTSFNEQFF. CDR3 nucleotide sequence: TGTGCCAGCAGATCGACTAGTTTCAATGAGCAGTTCTTC.

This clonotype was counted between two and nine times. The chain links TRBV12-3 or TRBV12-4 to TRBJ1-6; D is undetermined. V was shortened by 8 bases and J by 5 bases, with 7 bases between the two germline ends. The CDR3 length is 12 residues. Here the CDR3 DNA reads TGTGCCAGCGAGAATAATAATTCACCCCTCCACTTT. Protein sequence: CASENNNSPLHF.

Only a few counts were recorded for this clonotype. The CDR3, as DNA: TGTGCCAGCAGTCTCCCAGGTTACAATGAGCAGTTCTTC. Its protein is CASSLPGYNEQFF. The gene calls are TRBV27 and TRBJ2-1; D is ambiguous. Per the germline V gene, CDR1 is MNHEY and CDR2 is SMNVEV (reference sequence). V lost 5 bases to trimming and J lost 4 bases, with 9 bases between them. This CDR3 is 13 amino acids long.

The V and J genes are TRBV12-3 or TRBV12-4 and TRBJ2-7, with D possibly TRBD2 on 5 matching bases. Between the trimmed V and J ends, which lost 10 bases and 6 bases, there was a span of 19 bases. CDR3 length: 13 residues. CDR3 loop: CANSMGGLREQYF. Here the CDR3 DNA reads TGTGCCAACAGCATGGGTGGACTGCGCGAGCAGTACTTC.

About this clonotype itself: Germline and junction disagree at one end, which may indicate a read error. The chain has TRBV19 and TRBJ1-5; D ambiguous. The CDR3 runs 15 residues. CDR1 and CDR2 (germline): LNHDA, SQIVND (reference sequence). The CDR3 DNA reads TGTGCCAGTAGTATAGTTCGTGGGTCTAATCGGCCCCAGCATTTT. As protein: CASSIVRGSNRPQHF.

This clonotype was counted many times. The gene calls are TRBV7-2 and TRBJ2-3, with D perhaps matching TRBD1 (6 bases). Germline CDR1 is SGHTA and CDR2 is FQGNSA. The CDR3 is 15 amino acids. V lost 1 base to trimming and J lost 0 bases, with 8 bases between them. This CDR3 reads CASSLVGGSTDTQYF. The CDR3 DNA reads TGTGCCAGCAGCTTAGTAGGGGGAAGCACAGATACGCAGTATTTT.

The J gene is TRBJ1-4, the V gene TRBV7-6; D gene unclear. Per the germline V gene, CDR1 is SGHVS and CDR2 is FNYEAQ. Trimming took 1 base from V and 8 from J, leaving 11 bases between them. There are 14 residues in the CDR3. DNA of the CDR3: TGTGCCAGCAGCTTAGAGGTAGAAAGAGAAAAACTGTTTTTT. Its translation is CASSLEVEREKLFF.

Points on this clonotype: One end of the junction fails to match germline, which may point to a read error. CDR3 in amino acids: CANSYPGGVETQYF. CDR3 in DNA: TGTGCCAACAGCTACCCGGGTGGGGTCGAGACCCAGTACTTC. The chain carries TRBV7-1 and TRBJ2-5; D is undetermined. TRBV7-1 is placed among ORFs of uncertain function. This CDR3 is 14 amino acids long.

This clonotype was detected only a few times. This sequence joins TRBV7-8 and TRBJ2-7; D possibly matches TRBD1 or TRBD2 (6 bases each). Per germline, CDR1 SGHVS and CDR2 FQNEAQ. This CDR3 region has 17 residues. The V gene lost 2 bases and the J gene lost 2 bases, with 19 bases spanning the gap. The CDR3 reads CASSLRSGGDITYEQYF. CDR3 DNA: TGTGCCAGCAGCTTACGGAGCGGAGGGGACATTACCTACGAGCAGTACTTC. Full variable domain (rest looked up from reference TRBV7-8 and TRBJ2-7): GAGVSQSPRYKVAKRGQDVALRCDPISGHVSLFWYQQALGQGPEFLTYFQNEAQLDKSGLPSDRFFAERPEGSVSTLKIQRTQQEDSAVYLCASSLRSGGDITYEQYFGPGTRLTVT.

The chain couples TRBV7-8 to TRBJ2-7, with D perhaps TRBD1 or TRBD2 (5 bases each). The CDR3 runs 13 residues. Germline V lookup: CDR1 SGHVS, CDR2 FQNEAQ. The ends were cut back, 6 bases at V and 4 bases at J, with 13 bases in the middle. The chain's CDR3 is CASSTSGPYEQYF. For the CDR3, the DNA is TGTGCCAGCAGTACCTCGGGACCTTACGAGCAGTACTTC.

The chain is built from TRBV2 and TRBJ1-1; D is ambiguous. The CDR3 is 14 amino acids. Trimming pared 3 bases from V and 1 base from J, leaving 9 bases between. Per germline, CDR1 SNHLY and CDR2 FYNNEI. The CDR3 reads CASSEQSWNTEAFF. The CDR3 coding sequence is TGTGCCAGCAGTGAGCAGTCATGGAACACTGAAGCTTTCTTT.

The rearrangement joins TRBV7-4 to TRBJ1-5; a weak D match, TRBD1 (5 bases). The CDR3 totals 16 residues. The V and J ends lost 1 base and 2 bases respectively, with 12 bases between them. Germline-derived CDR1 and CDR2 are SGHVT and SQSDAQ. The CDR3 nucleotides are TGTGCCAGCAGCTTAGGATCCGACAGCCGCAATCAGCCCCAGCATTTT. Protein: CASSLGSDSRNQPQHF.

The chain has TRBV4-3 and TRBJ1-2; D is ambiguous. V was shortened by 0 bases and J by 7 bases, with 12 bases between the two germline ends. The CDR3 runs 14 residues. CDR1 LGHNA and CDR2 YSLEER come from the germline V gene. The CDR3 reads CASSQDHVAGGYTF. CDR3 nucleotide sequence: TGCGCCAGCAGCCAAGATCACGTGGCAGGTGGCTACACCTTC.

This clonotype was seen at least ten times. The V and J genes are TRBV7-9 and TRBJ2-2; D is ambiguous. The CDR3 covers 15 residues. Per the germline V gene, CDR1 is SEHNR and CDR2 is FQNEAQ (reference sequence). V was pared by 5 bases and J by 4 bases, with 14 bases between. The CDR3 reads CASSPPNRSTGELFF. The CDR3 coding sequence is TGTGCCAGCAGCCCCCCGAACCGATCCACCGGGGAGCTGTTTTTT.

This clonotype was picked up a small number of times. This CDR3 reads CASRLTTGGLETQYF. Here the CDR3 DNA reads TGTGCCAGCAGACTTACCACAGGGGGTTTAGAGACCCAGTACTTC. The rearrangement joins TRBV27 to TRBJ2-5, with TRBD1 identical over 8 bases. CDR3 length equals 15 residues. V was clipped by 6 bases and J by 4 bases; unmatched bases: 10. CDR1 is MNHEY, CDR2 SMNVEV, per germline (reference sequence).

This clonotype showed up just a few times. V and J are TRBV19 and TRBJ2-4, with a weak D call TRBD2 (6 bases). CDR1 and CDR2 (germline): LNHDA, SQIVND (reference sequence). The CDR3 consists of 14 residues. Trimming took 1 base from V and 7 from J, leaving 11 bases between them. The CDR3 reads CASSIGGEWNIQYF. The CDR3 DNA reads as TGTGCCAGTAGTATAGGCGGGGAATGGAACATTCAGTACTTC.

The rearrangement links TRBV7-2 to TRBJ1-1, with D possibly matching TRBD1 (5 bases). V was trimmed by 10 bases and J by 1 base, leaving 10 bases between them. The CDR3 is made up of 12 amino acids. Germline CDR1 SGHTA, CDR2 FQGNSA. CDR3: CATRDSNTEAFF. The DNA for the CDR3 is TGTGCCACTCGGGACTCGAACACTGAAGCTTTCTTT.

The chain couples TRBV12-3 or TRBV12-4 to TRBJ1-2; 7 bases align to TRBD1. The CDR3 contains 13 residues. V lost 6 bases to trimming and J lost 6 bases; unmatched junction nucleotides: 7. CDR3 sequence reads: CASSFGQANGYTF. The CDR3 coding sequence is TGTGCCAGCAGCTTTGGACAGGCCAATGGCTACACCTTC.

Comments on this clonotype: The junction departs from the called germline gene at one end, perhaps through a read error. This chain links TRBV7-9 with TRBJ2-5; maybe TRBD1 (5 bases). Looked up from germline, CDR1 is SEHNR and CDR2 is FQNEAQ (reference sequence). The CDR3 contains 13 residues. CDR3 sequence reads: CVSLSPGKETQYF. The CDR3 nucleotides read TGTGTCAGCCTCTCGCCAGGGAAAGAGACCCAGTACTTC.